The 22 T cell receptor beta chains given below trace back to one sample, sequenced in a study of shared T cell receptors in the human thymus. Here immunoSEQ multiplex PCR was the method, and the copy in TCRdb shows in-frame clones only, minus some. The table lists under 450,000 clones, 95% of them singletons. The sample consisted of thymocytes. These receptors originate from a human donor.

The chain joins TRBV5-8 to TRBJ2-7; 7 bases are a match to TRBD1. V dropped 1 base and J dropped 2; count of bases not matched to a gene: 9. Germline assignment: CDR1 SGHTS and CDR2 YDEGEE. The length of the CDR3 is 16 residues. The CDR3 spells CASSLLGAGGAYEQYF. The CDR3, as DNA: TGTGCCAGCAGCTTGCTCGGGGCAGGGGGAGCCTACGAGCAGTACTTC.

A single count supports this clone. The CDR3 nucleotides are TGTGCCAGCAGCTTATTTTTGCCGGATACGCAGTATTTT. Translating gives CASSLFLPDTQYF. V and J are TRBV11-2 and TRBJ2-3; D gene ambiguous. V lost 2 bases and J lost 6, with 9 bases in between. Germline V gene lookup returns CDR1 SGHAT and CDR2 FQNNGV. The CDR3 covers 13 residues.

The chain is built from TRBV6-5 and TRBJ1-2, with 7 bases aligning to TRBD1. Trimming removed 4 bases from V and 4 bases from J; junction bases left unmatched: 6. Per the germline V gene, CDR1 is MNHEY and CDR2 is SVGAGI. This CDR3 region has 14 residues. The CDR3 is CASSCLTGPYGYTF. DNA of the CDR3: TGTGCCAGCAGTTGCCTGACAGGGCCCTATGGCTACACCTTC.

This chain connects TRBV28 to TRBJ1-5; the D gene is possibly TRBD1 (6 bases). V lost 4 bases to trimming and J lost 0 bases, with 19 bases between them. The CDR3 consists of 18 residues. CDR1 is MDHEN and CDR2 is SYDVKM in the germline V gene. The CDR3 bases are TGTGCCAGCAGTTCCTTACCCGACAGGCCCAATAGCAATCAGCCCCAGCATTTT. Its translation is CASSSLPDRPNSNQPQHF.

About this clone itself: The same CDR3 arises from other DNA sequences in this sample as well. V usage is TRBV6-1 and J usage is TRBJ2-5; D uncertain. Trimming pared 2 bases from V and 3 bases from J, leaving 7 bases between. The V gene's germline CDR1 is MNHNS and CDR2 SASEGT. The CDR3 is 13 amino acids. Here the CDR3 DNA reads TGTGCCAGCAGTGAACAGCTAGAAGAGACCCAGTACTTC. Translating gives CASSEQLEETQYF.

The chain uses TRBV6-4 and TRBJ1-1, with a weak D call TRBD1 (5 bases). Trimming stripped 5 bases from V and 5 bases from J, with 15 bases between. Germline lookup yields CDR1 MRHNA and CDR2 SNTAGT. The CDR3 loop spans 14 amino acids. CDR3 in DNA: TGTGCCAGCAGTCCCCCGGGGCCCGCTACTGAAGCTTTCTTT. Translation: CASSPPGPATEAFF.

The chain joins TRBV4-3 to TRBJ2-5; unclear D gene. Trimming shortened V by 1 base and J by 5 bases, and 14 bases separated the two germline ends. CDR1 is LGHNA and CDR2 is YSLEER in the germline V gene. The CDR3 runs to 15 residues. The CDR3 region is CASSQGPALSETQYF. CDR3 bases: TGCGCCAGCAGCCAAGGCCCCGCACTTTCGGAGACCCAGTACTTC.

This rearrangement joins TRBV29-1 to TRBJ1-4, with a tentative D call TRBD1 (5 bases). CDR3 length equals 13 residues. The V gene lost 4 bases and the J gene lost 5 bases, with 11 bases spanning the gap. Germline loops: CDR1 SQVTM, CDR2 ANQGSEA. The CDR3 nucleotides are TGCAGCGTTGGGACACAGCGCAATGAAAAACTGTTTTTT. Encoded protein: CSVGTQRNEKLFF.

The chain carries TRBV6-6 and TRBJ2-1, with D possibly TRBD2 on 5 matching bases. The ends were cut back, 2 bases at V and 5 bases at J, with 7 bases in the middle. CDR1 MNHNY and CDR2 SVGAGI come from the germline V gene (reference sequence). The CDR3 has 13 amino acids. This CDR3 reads CASSYGRDNEQFF. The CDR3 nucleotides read TGTGCCAGCAGTTACGGGCGGGACAATGAGCAGTTCTTC.

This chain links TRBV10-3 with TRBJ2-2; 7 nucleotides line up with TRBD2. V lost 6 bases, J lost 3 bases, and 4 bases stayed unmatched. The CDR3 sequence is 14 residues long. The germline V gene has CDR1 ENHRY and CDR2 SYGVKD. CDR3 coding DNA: TGTGCCATCAGCCTAGCGGTGGACACCGGGGAGCTGTTTTTT. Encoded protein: CAISLAVDTGELFF.

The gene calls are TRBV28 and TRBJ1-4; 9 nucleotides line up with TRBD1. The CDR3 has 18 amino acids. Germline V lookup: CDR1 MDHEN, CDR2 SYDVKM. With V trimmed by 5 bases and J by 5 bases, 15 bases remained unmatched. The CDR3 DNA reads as TGTGCCAGCAGTCCTTGGGACAGGGACGGAGCCGAAAATGAAAAACTGTTTTTT. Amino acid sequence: CASSPWDRDGAENEKLFF.

The DNA for the CDR3 is TGTGCCAGCAGCTTAGTAGGGGGGGACAATGAGCAGTTCTTC. Translated, it gives CASSLVGGDNEQFF. V is TRBV11-2 and J is TRBJ2-1; D may be TRBD2 (7 bases). Trimming took 1 base from V and 5 from J, leaving 9 bases between them. Germline CDR1 SGHAT, CDR2 FQNNGV. The CDR3 has 14 residues. The full variable domain, in which reference TRBV11-2 and TRBJ2-1 provide the parts outside the CDR3, is EAGVAQSPRYKIIEKRQSVAFWCNPISGHATLYWYQQILGQGPKLLIQFQNNGVVDDSQLPKDRFSAERLKGVDSTLKIQPAKLEDSAVYLCASSLVGGDNEQFFGPGTRLTVL.

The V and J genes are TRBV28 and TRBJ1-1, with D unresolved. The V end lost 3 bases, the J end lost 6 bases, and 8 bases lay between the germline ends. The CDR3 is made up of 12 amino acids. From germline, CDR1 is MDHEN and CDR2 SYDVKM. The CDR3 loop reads CASSLFGPEAFF. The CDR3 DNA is TGTGCCAGCAGTTTGTTCGGGCCTGAAGCTTTCTTT.

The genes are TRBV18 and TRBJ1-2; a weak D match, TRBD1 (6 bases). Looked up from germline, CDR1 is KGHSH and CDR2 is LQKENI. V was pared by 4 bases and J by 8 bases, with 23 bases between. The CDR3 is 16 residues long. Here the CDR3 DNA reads TGTGCCAGCTCACGGGGGGGGCGAGGAGCTTTGAGAGGCTACACCTTC. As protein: CASSRGGRGALRGYTF.

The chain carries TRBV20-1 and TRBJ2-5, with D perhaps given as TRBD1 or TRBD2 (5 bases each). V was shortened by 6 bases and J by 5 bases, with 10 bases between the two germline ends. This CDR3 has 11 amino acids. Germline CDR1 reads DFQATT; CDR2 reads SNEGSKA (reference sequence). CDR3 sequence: CSALGEETQYF. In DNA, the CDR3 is TGCAGTGCGTTAGGGGAGGAGACCCAGTACTTC.

The CDR3 sequence is CSLELGQASNTEAFF. The CDR3 DNA is TGCAGCCTAGAGTTAGGACAGGCTTCGAACACTGAAGCTTTCTTT. The chain is built from TRBV29-1 and TRBJ1-1; 7 bases are a match to TRBD1. This CDR3 region has 15 residues. Germline V gene sequence: CDR1 SQVTM, CDR2 ANQGSEA. Losses at the gene ends were 8 bases for V and 1 base for J; bases not matched to a gene: 13.

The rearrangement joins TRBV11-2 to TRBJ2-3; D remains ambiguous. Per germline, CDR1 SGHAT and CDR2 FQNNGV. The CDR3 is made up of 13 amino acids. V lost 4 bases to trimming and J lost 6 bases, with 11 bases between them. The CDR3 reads CASSSGPRDTQYF. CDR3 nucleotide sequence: TGTGCCAGCAGCTCCGGGCCGCGGGATACGCAGTATTTT.

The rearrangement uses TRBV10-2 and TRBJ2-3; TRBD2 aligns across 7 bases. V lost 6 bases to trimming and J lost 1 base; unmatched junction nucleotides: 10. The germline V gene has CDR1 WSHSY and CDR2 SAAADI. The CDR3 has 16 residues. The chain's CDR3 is CASSNTGGSGTDTQYF. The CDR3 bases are TGCGCCAGCAGCAACACTGGCGGGAGCGGCACAGATACGCAGTATTTT.

In DNA form, the CDR3 reads TGTGCCAGTAGTATGGCTGGGGAAAATCAGCCCCAGCATTTT. This translates into CASSMAGENQPQHF. The chain combines TRBV19 with TRBJ1-5; unclear D gene. Trimming took off 3 bases at V and 4 bases at J, with 10 bases between the two ends. The CDR3 covers 14 residues. Germline values: CDR1 LNHDA, CDR2 SQIVND (reference sequence).

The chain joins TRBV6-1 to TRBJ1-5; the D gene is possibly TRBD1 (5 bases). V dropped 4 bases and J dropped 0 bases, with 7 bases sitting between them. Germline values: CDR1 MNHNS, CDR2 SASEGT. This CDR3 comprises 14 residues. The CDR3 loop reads CASSGRGSNQPQHF. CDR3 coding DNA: TGTGCCAGCAGTGGTAGGGGTAGCAATCAGCCCCAGCATTTT.

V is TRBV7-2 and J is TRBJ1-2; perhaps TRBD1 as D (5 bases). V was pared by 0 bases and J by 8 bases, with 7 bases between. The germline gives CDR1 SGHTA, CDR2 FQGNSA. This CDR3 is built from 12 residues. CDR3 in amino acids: CASSLAGRGYTF. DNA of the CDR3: TGTGCCAGCAGCTTAGCGGGACGCGGCTACACCTTC.

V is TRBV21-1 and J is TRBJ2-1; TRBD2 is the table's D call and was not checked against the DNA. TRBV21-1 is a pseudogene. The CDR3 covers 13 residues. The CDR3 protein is CASIGGPYNEQFF. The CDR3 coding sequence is TGTGCCAGCATTGGCGGCCCCTACAATGAGCAGTTCTTC.